The source of this TCR beta chain is a study of neurological immune-mediated disorders. Study results and caveats: The greatest TCR clonal expansion appeared in HTLV-1-associated myelopathy and the smallest, falling below healthy controls, in multiple sclerosis.

Synthesis of cDNA was carried out by template-switch 5'RACE. The reaction used 10-nucleotide random UMIs. From the 5' RACE reads, TCRdb called clonotypes with MiXCR, one entry per CDR3 protein. The data contain about 17,000 distinct CDR3 sequences, 3.5% of them seen just once; the ten biggest clones take up roughly a fifth. The ends lost 1 base at V and 5 bases at J; junction bases unmatched: 7. This CDR3 contains 15 residues. CDR1 LGHDT and CDR2 YNNKEL come from the germline V gene (reference sequence). The T cells used for sorted libraries numbered roughly 970,000, either CD4+ or CD8+. This clonotype has just a few counts. The antigen remains unidentified.

The TCR originated in a woman aged 35 to 49 in good health. The J gene is TRBJ2-5, the V gene TRBV3-1; TRBD1 matches at 7 bases. The source material was CD8+ T cells from blood. This chain's CDR3 is CASSQGDRDRETQYF. CDR3 coding DNA: TGTGCCAGCAGCCAAGGAGACAGGGACCGGGAGACCCAGTACTTC.